This passage covers 21 T cell receptor beta chains from one sample sequenced in a study of Tregs in tolerant kidney transplant recipients. Only in-frame clones appear in the TCRdb table, and some are missing; sequencing was by immunoSEQ multiplex PCR. Here the sample spans some 70,000 clones, roughly 92% being singletons. This sample comprised CD8+ T cells from blood, obtained before the transplant. The receptor set was obtained from a human donor who received a combined kidney and bone marrow transplant.

The sample holds a few counts of this clone. The chain employs TRBV19 and TRBJ2-1, with 7 positions matching TRBD1. The CDR3 contains 14 residues. After removal of 5 bases from V and 4 bases from J, the junction contained 5 bases not matched to a gene. Per germline, CDR1 LNHDA and CDR2 SQIVND (reference sequence). CDR3 nucleotides: TGTGCCAGTAGTCTACCGGGACAGTACAATGAGCAGTTCTTC. Translation: CASSLPGQYNEQFF.

The chain carries TRBV9 and TRBJ2-5; 9 positions match TRBD1. From germline, CDR1 is SGDLS and CDR2 YYNGEE. V lost 3 bases, J lost 2 bases, and 5 bases stayed unmatched. The CDR3 has 15 residues. The CDR3 bases are TGTGCCAGCAGCGCGGGGACAGGGATACAAGAGACCCAGTACTTC. This encodes CASSAGTGIQETQYF.

The J gene is TRBJ2-2, the V gene TRBV6-5; 9 nucleotides align to TRBD1. This CDR3 region has 16 residues. The V gene end was trimmed by 3 bases and the J gene end by 6 bases; junction bases not matched to a gene: 8. Germline V CDR1 and CDR2: MNHEY, SVGAGI. The CDR3 DNA reads as TGTGCCAGCAGTTATTCCGGACAGGGGATAGCCGGGGAGCTGTTTTTT. Its protein is CASSYSGQGIAGELFF.

V usage is TRBV15 and J usage is TRBJ1-1; D not resolved. Per germline, CDR1 LNHNV and CDR2 YYDKDF (reference sequence). The V gene lost 1 base and the J gene lost 2 bases, with 11 bases spanning the gap. The CDR3 is 15 residues long. The CDR3 DNA sequence: TGTGCCACCAGCAGAGCCCCTACAGTAAACACTGAAGCTTTCTTT. As protein: CATSRAPTVNTEAFF.

This clone appeared once. The J gene is TRBJ2-3, the V gene TRBV13; D is uncertain. Trimming left V 1 base short and J 3 bases short, with 5 bases between. This CDR3 spans 13 amino acids. CDR1 and CDR2 from the germline V gene are PRHDT and FYEKMQ (reference sequence). The CDR3 nucleotides read TGTGCCAGCAGCTTAGCCCCGACAGATACGCAGTATTTT. This encodes CASSLAPTDTQYF.

This chain joins TRBV6-1 and TRBJ2-7, with D unclear. Between the trimmed V and J ends, which lost 2 bases and 6 bases, there was a span of 5 bases. The germline CDR1 and CDR2 sequences are MNHNS and SASEGT. This CDR3 region has 11 residues. CDR3 nucleotide sequence: TGTGCCAGCAGTGAATGGCTCGAGCAGTACTTC. Protein: CASSEWLEQYF.

The table lists this clone with a count of one. The chain couples TRBV27 to TRBJ2-7; D unclear. The CDR3 contains 16 residues. Deletions cut 6 bases from V and 0 bases from J, with 18 bases between. Looked up from germline, CDR1 is MNHEY and CDR2 is SMNVEV (reference sequence). CDR3 DNA: TGTGCCAGCAGCCTCAATCCAGGCCTAAGCTCCTACGAGCAGTACTTC. It specifies CASSLNPGLSSYEQYF.

The chain couples TRBV6-5 to TRBJ2-7, with D perhaps matching TRBD1 (6 bases). The germline V gene encodes CDR1 MNHEY and CDR2 SVGAGI. The CDR3 covers 16 residues. V was pared by 0 bases and J by 12 bases, with 24 bases between. CDR3 nucleotide sequence: TGTGCCAGCAGTTACTCGCCAGGGGTGGGGATTGGGTTGGGGTACTTC. It codes for CASSYSPGVGIGLGYF.

V and J are TRBV19 and TRBJ1-2; TRBD1 aligns across 7 bases. Germline CDR1 is LNHDA and CDR2 is SQIVND (reference sequence). The CDR3 is 15 residues long. J was trimmed by 4 bases and V by 1 base; bases with no gene match: 6. CDR3 loop: CASSIGTGVSYGYTF. DNA for the CDR3: TGTGCCAGTAGTATAGGTACAGGGGTCTCCTATGGCTACACCTTC. Together with reference TRBV19 and TRBJ1-2, the CDR3 gives the full variable domain: DGGITQSPKYLFRKEGQNVTLSCEQNLNHDAMYWYRQDPGQGLRLIYYSQIVNDFQKGDIAEGYSVSREKKESFPLTVTSAQKNPTAFYLCASSIGTGVSYGYTFGSGTRLTVV.

The CDR3 coding sequence is TGTGCCAGCAGTGATGGACAGGGCCTCTATGGCTACACCTTC. It codes for CASSDGQGLYGYTF. The genes are TRBV6-1 and TRBJ1-2; 8 bases agree with TRBD1. CDR3 length: 14 amino acids. Germline loops: CDR1 MNHNS, CDR2 SASEGT. The ends lost 3 bases at V and 4 bases at J; junction bases unmatched: 4.

The chain couples TRBV10-3 to TRBJ2-1; 8 nucleotides agree with TRBD1. Germline V gives CDR1 ENHRY, CDR2 SYGVKD. The CDR3 totals 15 residues. The V and J ends lost 6 bases and 5 bases, in that order; junction bases with no gene match: 9. CDR3 residues: CAIRTDREINNEQFF. CDR3 sequence (DNA): TGTGCCATCAGGACGGACAGGGAAATAAACAATGAGCAGTTCTTC.

This clone has only a few counts. This chain links TRBV7-9 with TRBJ2-3; D might be TRBD1 (6 bases). V lost 6 bases to trimming and J lost 2 bases, with 9 bases between them. Germline CDR1 SEHNR, CDR2 FQNEAQ (reference sequence). CDR3 length equals 13 residues. The CDR3 is CASRQGYTDTQYF. The CDR3 DNA reads TGTGCCAGCAGACAGGGATACACAGATACGCAGTATTTT. Drawing the rest from reference TRBV7-9 and TRBJ2-3, the complete variable domain is DTGVSQNPRHKITKRGQNVTFRCDPISEHNRLYWYRQTLGQGPEFLTYFQNEAQLEKSRLLSDRFSAERPKGSFSTLEIQRTEQGDSAMYLCASRQGYTDTQYFGPGTRLTVL.

The genes are TRBV25-1 and TRBJ2-5; tentative D call: TRBD1 (6 bases). V lost 8 bases and J lost 1, with 11 bases in between. CDR3 size: 13 residues. Germline-derived CDR1 and CDR2 are MGHDK and SYGVNS. Here the CDR3 reads CASRGQIQETQYF. The CDR3 DNA reads as TGTGCCAGCCGAGGACAGATCCAAGAGACCCAGTACTTC.

This chain links TRBV7-2 with TRBJ2-3, with 8 bases aligning to TRBD2. CDR1 and CDR2 (germline): SGHTA, FQGNSA. This CDR3 contains 15 residues. V lost 5 bases to trimming and J lost 1 base; unmatched junction nucleotides: 5. The CDR3 nucleotides are TGTGCCAGCAGCCGACTAGCGTATGGCACAGATACGCAGTATTTT. The encoded protein is CASSRLAYGTDTQYF.

V and J are TRBV27 and TRBJ1-2, with 11 bases matching TRBD1. V lost 6 bases and J lost 2; bases outside the gene matches: 8. The CDR3 spans 16 residues. Per the germline V gene, CDR1 is MNHEY and CDR2 is SMNVEV (reference sequence). In nucleotides, the CDR3 is TGTGCCAGCAGAATCCATCGGGACAGGGGGAACTATGGCTACACCTTC. Its protein product is CASRIHRDRGNYGYTF.

This clone has a single count. CDR3 sequence reads: CASSLSWGVGDEQFF. CDR3 sequence (DNA): TGTGCCAGCAGCTTGTCCTGGGGGGTCGGCGATGAGCAGTTCTTC. V usage is TRBV5-5 and J usage is TRBJ2-1, with a possible D match to TRBD2 (6 bases). This CDR3 is built from 15 residues. CDR1 and CDR2 (germline): SGHKS, YYEKEE (reference sequence). V was cut by 1 base and J by 8 bases, with 16 bases left in between.

V gene TRBV18 combines with J gene TRBJ2-3; 8 nucleotides match TRBD2. V shed 4 bases, J shed 1 base, and the junction held 10 bases outside the gene matches. The germline V gene has CDR1 KGHSH and CDR2 LQKENI. The CDR3 extends over 17 amino acids. CDR3 residues: CASSLGTSSSGTDTQYF. Here the CDR3 DNA reads TGTGCCAGCTCACTTGGGACTAGTAGCTCGGGCACAGATACGCAGTATTTT. The full variable domain, completed using reference TRBV18 and TRBJ2-3, is NAGVMQNPRHLVRRRGQEARLRCSPMKGHSHVYWYRQLPEEGLKFMVYLQKENIIDESGMPKERFSAEFPKEGPSILRIQQVVRGDSAAYFCASSLGTSSSGTDTQYFGPGTRLTVL.

J is TRBJ1-5 and V is TRBV27; 7 positions agree with TRBD1. Germline V gene sequence: CDR1 MNHEY, CDR2 SMNVEV (reference sequence). The junction had 6 bases not matched to a gene; V was cut back by 8 bases and J by 5 bases. This CDR3 spans 13 amino acids. In DNA form, the CDR3 reads TGTGCCAGCGGGACAGCTCTTTATCAGCCCCAGCATTTT. It yields the protein CASGTALYQPQHF.

The chain combines TRBV27 with TRBJ1-1; D gene ambiguous. V was trimmed by 3 bases and J by 0 bases, leaving 5 bases between them. CDR1 is MNHEY, CDR2 SMNVEV, per germline (reference sequence). The CDR3 extends over 13 amino acids. The CDR3, as DNA: TGTGCCAGCAGTTTCACAGTGAACACTGAAGCTTTCTTT. Its translation: CASSFTVNTEAFF.

V usage is TRBV15 and J usage is TRBJ1-2, with TRBD1 matching over 9 bases. CDR3 length equals 13 residues. After removal of 4 bases from V and 4 bases from J, the junction contained 1 base not matched to a gene. Looked up from germline, CDR1 is LNHNV and CDR2 is YYDKDF (reference sequence). The CDR3 nucleotides are TGTGCCACCAGCACGGGACAGGGCTATGGCTACACCTTC. This codes for CATSTGQGYGYTF.

The V and J genes are TRBV13 and TRBJ1-4, with TRBD1 matching 9 bases. In germline, CDR1 is PRHDT, CDR2 FYEKMQ (reference sequence). This CDR3 contains 15 residues. Germline trimming cut 5 bases from V and 7 bases from J; bases unmatched to any gene: 8. The CDR3 spells CASSHSGQGTEKLFF. CDR3 nucleotides: TGTGCCAGCAGCCATTCTGGACAGGGGACTGAAAAACTGTTTTTT.